These 18 T cell receptor beta chains share one sample of origin, sequenced in a study of neurological immune-mediated disorders. As for time point: longitudinal time-point 1 (baseline). TCRdb analysed the 5' RACE reads with MiXCR anew, one entry per CDR3 protein. The data show approximately 37,000 distinct CDR3 sequences, around 2.9% seen once. The sample taken for sequencing was PBMCs. All receptors derive from an older woman with multiple sclerosis.

Many counts were recorded for this clonotype. A much larger clone is a single base away; this may be a read error. The chain has TRBV20-1 and TRBJ2-7; D not resolved. CDR1 is DFQATT and CDR2 is SNEGSKA in the germline V gene (reference sequence). CDR3 length equals 11 residues. Trimming removed 6 bases from V and 2 bases from J, with 8 bases in between. The CDR3 loop reads CSAKETYEQYF. CDR3 coding DNA: TGCAGTGCCAAAGAGACCTACGAGCAGTACTTC.

This clonotype was observed many times. V usage is TRBV20-1 and J usage is TRBJ1-5; 7 bases match TRBD1. The V segment lost 2 bases and the J segment 5 bases; nucleotides outside the gene matches: 12. The length of the CDR3 is 16 residues. The germline V gene encodes CDR1 DFQATT and CDR2 SNEGSKA (reference sequence). This chain's CDR3 is CSARTGRGIRHQPQHF. CDR3 nucleotides: TGCAGTGCTAGAACGGGCAGGGGGATTCGCCATCAGCCCCAGCATTTT.

This clonotype was detected only a few times. V is TRBV11-3 and J is TRBJ2-7, with D maybe TRBD1 (6 bases). The length of the CDR3 is 12 residues. V lost 3 bases to trimming and J lost 6 bases, with 9 bases between them. Germline V lookup: CDR1 SGHNT, CDR2 YENEEA. The CDR3 DNA reads as TGTGCCAGCAGCTTTGAGGACAGCGAGCAGTACTTC. It specifies CASSFEDSEQYF.

Only a few counts were recorded for this clonotype. Being one base from a much bigger clone, this may be a read error. The J gene is TRBJ2-5, the V gene TRBV20-1; D might be TRBD1 (6 bases). Germline lookup yields CDR1 DFQATT and CDR2 SNEGSKA (reference sequence). V was pared by 7 bases and J by 4 bases, with 13 bases between. The CDR3 length is 12 residues. The CDR3 sequence: CSDSVGGETQYF. CDR3 in DNA: TGCAGTGATAGTGTAGGGGGAGAGACCCAGTACTTC.

This clonotype was seen repeatedly, ten times or more. This chain links TRBV6-2 or TRBV6-3 with TRBJ2-1, with D tentatively TRBD2 (6 bases). Deletions cut 0 bases from V and 4 bases from J, with 10 bases between. This CDR3 has 15 amino acids. Germline loops: CDR1 MNHEY, CDR2 SVGEGT. The CDR3: CASSYSPSVYNEQFF. For the CDR3, the DNA is TGTGCCAGCAGTTACTCGCCTAGCGTGTACAATGAGCAGTTCTTC.

This clonotype was seen ten or more times. V gene TRBV20-1 combines with J gene TRBJ2-7, with 7 bases aligning to TRBD1. Germline V gene sequence: CDR1 DFQATT, CDR2 SNEGSKA (reference sequence). CDR3 size: 14 residues. V shed 3 bases, J shed 0 bases, and the junction held 5 bases outside the gene matches. The CDR3 nucleotides are TGCAGTGCTAGTAAATGGACAGGCTCCTACGAGCAGTACTTC. This gives the protein CSASKWTGSYEQYF.

The gene calls are TRBV19 and TRBJ2-2; maybe TRBD1 (6 bases). The germline gives CDR1 LNHDA, CDR2 SQIVND (reference sequence). The V gene lost 6 bases and the J gene lost 5 bases, with 19 bases spanning the gap. The CDR3 consists of 16 residues. The CDR3 nucleotides read TGTGCCAGTAGACTTTCAGGGGACCCCAGAACCGGGGAGCTGTTTTTT. Its translation: CASRLSGDPRTGELFF.

This clonotype was detected ten times or more. The chain carries TRBV3-1 and TRBJ1-5; D ambiguous. This CDR3 region has 16 residues. The germline gives CDR1 LGHDT, CDR2 YNNKEL (reference sequence). The V gene lost 0 bases and the J gene lost 2 bases, with 11 bases spanning the gap. Written as DNA, the CDR3 is TGTGCCAGCAGCCAAGATGGCAGGCTGCGCAATCAGCCCCAGCATTTT. It encodes CASSQDGRLRNQPQHF. The whole variable domain, remainder taken from reference TRBV3-1 and TRBJ1-5, is DTAVSQTPKYLVTQMGNDKSIKCEQNLGHDTMYWYKQDSKKFLKIMFSYNNKELIINETVPNRFSPKSPDKAHLNLHINSLELGDSAVYFCASSQDGRLRNQPQHFGDGTRLSIL.

This clonotype was seen a handful of times. The chain is built from TRBV6-6 and TRBJ1-5; the D gene is possibly TRBD1 (5 bases). Germline V CDR1 and CDR2: MNHNY, SVGAGI (reference sequence). This CDR3 region has 14 residues. The V and J ends lost 0 bases and 4 bases respectively, with 7 bases between them. The CDR3 DNA is TGTGCCAGCAGTTACTCGGGGGAGAATCAGCCCCAGCATTTT. Residues: CASSYSGENQPQHF.

This clonotype was recorded many times. V gene TRBV6-5 combines with J gene TRBJ1-1, with 7 bases that match TRBD1. The germline CDR1 and CDR2 sequences are MNHEY and SVGAGI. CDR3 length equals 12 residues. Losses at the gene ends were 6 bases for V and 10 bases for J; bases not matched to a gene: 8. The CDR3, as DNA: TGTGCCAGCAGCTCTGACAGGGCGGGAGCTTTCTTT. Protein sequence: CASSSDRAGAFF.

This clonotype is termed medium-sized. This chain joins TRBV12-3 or TRBV12-4 and TRBJ1-4; no reliable D call. Trimming took 5 bases from V and 10 from J, leaving 23 bases between them. The length of the CDR3 is 16 residues. The DNA of the CDR3 is TGTGCCAGCAGTGATACCGGGCCCGCCTTCGCTGGAAAACTGTTTTTT. Translating it yields CASSDTGPAFAGKLFF.

This clonotype appeared many times. This rearrangement joins TRBV7-9 to TRBJ1-1, with 8 bases fitting TRBD1. Unmatched junction bases numbered 9, after V lost 4 bases and J lost 5 bases. This CDR3 contains 15 residues. Germline V gives CDR1 SEHNR, CDR2 FQNEAQ (reference sequence). Here the CDR3 reads CASSSVQGAGTEAFF. CDR3 coding DNA: TGTGCCAGCAGCTCCGTTCAGGGGGCTGGAACTGAAGCTTTCTTT.

There are many counts of this clonotype. The chain has TRBV4-1 and TRBJ2-7; D is possibly TRBD1 or TRBD2 (6 bases each). Trimming took 2 bases from V and 7 from J, leaving 21 bases between them. Germline V gene lookup returns CDR1 MGHRA and CDR2 YSYEKL. CDR3 length equals 16 residues. Here the CDR3 reads CASSQSWGAVIMEQYF. CDR3 DNA sequence: TGCGCCAGCAGCCAAAGTTGGGGGGCTGTCATTATGGAGCAGTACTTC.

Many counts were recorded for this clonotype. V is TRBV5-1 and J is TRBJ2-3; 8 bases map to TRBD1. Germline V gene data show CDR1 as SGHRS and CDR2 as YFSETQ. V was clipped by 4 bases and J by 1 base; unmatched bases: 17. CDR3 length: 19 amino acids. This CDR3 is CASSPRGVRGLLGTDTQYF. The DNA for the CDR3 is TGCGCCAGCAGCCCCCGGGGTGTCAGGGGGCTGTTAGGCACAGATACGCAGTATTTT. The entire variable domain, with the rest obtained from reference TRBV5-1 and TRBJ2-3, is as follows: KAGVTQTPRYLIKTRGQQVTLSCSPISGHRSVSWYQQTPGQGLQFLFEYFSETQRNKGNFPGRFSGRQFSNSRSEMNVSTLELGDSALYLCASSPRGVRGLLGTDTQYFGPGTRLTVL.

This clonotype occurred many times. The rearrangement joins TRBV7-2 to TRBJ1-5; D is undetermined. This CDR3 has 15 amino acids. Trimming removed 0 bases from V and 5 bases from J, with 11 bases in between. CDR1 and CDR2 (germline): SGHTA, FQGNSA. CDR3 amino acids: CASSLAAGGHQPQHF. In DNA, the CDR3 is TGTGCCAGCAGCTTAGCGGCTGGAGGCCATCAGCCCCAGCATTTT.

This clonotype was counted at least ten times. The chain couples TRBV20-1 to TRBJ2-3; D gene unclear. The CDR3 length is 12 residues. V was trimmed by 5 bases and J by 4 bases, leaving 10 bases between them. Germline V lookup: CDR1 DFQATT, CDR2 SNEGSKA (reference sequence). CDR3 in amino acids: CSAPPHPDTQYF. DNA for the CDR3: TGCAGTGCTCCACCCCACCCAGATACGCAGTATTTT.

The V call is TRBV5-1, the J call TRBJ2-5; TRBD2 is a possible D gene (5 bases). This CDR3 spans 14 amino acids. Germline V gene sequence: CDR1 SGHRS, CDR2 YFSETQ. Trimming shortened V by 0 bases and J by 1 base, and 7 bases separated the two germline ends. CDR3 nucleotides: TGCGCCAGCAGCTTGGCCGCGGGCCAAGAGACCCAGTACTTC. Protein sequence: CASSLAAGQETQYF.

This clonotype was seen ten or more times. V usage is TRBV5-5 and J usage is TRBJ2-7; a weak D match, TRBD2 (6 bases). This CDR3 comprises 16 residues. Germline lookup yields CDR1 SGHKS and CDR2 YYEKEE (reference sequence). V was trimmed by 4 bases and J by 0 bases, leaving 17 bases between them. The CDR3 DNA sequence: TGTGCCAGCAGCCTGGACGGGGGAGGTAGCTCCTACGAGCAGTACTTC. Its protein product is CASSLDGGGSSYEQYF.